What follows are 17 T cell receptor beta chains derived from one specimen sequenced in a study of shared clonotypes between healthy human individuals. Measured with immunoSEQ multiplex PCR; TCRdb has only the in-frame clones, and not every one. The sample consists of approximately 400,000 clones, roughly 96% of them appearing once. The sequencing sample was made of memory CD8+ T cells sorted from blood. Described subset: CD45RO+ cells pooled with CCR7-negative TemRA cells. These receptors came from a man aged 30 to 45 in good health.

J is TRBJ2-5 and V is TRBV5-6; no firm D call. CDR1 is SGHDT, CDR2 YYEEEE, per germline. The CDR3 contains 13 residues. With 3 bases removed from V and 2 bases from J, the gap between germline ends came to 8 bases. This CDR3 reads CASSWAEQETQYF. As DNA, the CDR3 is TGTGCCAGCAGCTGGGCAGAACAAGAGACCCAGTACTTC.

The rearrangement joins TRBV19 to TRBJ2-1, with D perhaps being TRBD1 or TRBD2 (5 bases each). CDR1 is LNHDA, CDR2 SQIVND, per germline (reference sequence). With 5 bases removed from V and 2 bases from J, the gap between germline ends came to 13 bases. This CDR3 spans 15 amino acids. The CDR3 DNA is TGTGCCAGTAGTTCCGGGACGGCGACCTACAATGAGCAGTTCTTC. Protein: CASSSGTATYNEQFF.

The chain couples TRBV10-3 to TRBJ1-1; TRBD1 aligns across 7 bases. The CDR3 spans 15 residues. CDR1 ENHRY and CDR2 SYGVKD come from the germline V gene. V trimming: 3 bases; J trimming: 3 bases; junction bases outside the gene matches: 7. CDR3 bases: TGTGCCATCAGTGATCCTCAGGGGGTGGACACTGAAGCTTTCTTT. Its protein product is CAISDPQGVDTEAFF.

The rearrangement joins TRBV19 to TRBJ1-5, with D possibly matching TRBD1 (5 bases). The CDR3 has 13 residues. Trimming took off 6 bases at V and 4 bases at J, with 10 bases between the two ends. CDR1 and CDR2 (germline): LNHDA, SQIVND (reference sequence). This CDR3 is CASRGDQNQPQHF. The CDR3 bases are TGTGCCAGTAGGGGGGATCAGAATCAGCCCCAGCATTTT.

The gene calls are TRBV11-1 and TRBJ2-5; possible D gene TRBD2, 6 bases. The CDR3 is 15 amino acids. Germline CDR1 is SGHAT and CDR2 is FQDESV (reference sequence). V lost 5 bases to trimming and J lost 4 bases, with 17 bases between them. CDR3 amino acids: CASSRPGGLGETQYF. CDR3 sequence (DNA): TGTGCCAGCAGCAGGCCCGGGGGATTAGGAGAGACCCAGTACTTC.

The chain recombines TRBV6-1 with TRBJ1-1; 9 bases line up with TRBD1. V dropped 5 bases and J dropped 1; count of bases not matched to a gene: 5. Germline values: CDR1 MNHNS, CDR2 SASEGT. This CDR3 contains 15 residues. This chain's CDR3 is CASSQPGQGNTEAFF. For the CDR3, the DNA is TGTGCCAGCAGTCAACCGGGACAGGGGAACACTGAAGCTTTCTTT.

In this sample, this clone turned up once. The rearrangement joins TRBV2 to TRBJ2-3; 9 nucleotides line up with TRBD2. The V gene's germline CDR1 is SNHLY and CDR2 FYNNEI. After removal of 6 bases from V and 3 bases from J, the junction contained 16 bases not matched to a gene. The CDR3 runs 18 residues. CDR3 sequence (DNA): TGTGCCAGCAGGGGCGGGGCTAGCGGGATAAGTTCAACAGATACGCAGTATTTT. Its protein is CASRGGASGISSTDTQYF.

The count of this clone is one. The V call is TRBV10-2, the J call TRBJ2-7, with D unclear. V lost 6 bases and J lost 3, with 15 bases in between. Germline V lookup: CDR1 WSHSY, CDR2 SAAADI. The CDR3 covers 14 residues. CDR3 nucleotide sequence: TGCGCCAGCAGCACACTACCCCGCTACTACGAGCAGTACTTC. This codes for CASSTLPRYYEQYF.

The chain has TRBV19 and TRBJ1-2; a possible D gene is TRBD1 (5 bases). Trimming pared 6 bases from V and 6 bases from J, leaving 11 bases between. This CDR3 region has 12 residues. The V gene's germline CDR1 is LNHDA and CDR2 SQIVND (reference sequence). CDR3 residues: CASSPLGDGYTF. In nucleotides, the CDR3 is TGTGCCAGTAGCCCGCTGGGGGATGGCTACACCTTC.

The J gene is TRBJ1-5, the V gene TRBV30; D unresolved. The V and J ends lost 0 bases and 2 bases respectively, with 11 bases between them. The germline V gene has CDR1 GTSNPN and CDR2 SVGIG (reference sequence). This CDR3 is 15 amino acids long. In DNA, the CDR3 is TGTGCCTGGAGTGTAGTCGGGGTTCGCAATCAGCCCCAGCATTTT. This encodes CAWSVVGVRNQPQHF.

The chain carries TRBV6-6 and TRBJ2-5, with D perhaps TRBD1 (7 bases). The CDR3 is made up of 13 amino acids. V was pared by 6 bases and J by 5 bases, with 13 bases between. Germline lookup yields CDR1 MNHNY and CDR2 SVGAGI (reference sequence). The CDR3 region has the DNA TGTGCCAGCAGCCATTCAGGGGGGGAGACCCAGTACTTC. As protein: CASSHSGGETQYF.

CDR3 coding DNA: TGTGCCAGTAGGCCGGGACTAGCGGGTACCGGGGAGCTGTTTTTT. Encoded protein: CASRPGLAGTGELFF. The chain carries TRBV19 and TRBJ2-2, with 12 bases that match TRBD2. The CDR3 sequence is 15 residues long. J lost 5 bases, V lost 6 bases, and 4 bases had no gene match. Germline V CDR1 and CDR2: LNHDA, SQIVND (reference sequence).

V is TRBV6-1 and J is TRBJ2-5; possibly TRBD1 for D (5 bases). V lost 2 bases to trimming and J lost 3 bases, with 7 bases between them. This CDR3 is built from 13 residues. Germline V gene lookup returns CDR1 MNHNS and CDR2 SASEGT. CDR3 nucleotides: TGTGCCAGCAGTGAAAGGGGAAAAGAGACCCAGTACTTC. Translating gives CASSERGKETQYF.

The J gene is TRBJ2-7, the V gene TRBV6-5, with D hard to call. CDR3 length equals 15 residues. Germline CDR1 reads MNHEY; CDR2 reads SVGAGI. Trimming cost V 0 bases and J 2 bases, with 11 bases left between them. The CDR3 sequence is CASSYSTPKTYEQYF. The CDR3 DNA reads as TGTGCCAGCAGTTACTCGACTCCGAAAACCTACGAGCAGTACTTC.

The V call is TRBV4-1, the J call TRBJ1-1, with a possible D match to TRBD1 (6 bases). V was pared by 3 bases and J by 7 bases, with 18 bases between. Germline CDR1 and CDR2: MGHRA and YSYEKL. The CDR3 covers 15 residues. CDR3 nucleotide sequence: TGCGCCAGCAGCCAGCGTTGGGGGCTCAAGGATGAAGCTTTCTTT. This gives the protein CASSQRWGLKDEAFF.

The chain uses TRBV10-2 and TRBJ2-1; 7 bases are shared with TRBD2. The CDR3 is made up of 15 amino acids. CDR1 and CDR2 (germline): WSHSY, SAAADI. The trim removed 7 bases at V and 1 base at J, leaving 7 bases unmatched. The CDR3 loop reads CASTYLAVSYNEQFF. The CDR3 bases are TGCGCCAGCACATACCTAGCGGTATCCTACAATGAGCAGTTCTTC.

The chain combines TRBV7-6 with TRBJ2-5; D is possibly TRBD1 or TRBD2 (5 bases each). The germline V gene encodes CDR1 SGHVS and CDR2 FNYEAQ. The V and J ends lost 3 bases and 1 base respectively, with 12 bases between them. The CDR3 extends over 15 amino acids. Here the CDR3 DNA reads TGTGCCAGCAGCTTGGGGGTGGACACCCAAGAGACCCAGTACTTC. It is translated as CASSLGVDTQETQYF.